This paragraph covers one T cell receptor (beta chain) sequence. Antigen unknown. The germline V gene encodes CDR1 MGHRA and CDR2 YSYEKL. The CDR3 runs to 18 residues. These data originate in a study of CXCR3-negative and CXCR3-positive naive CD8 T cells. Study-wide points: Cryopreserved cells showed partially decreased CXCR3 expression, and most assays used fresh PBMCs. Higher TRB CDR3 hydrophobicity marked CXCR3-positive naive cells relative to CXCR3-negative naive cells. The study inferred TCR strength from TRB CDR3 properties and found comparable surface CD5 between naive subsets. Memory CD8+ cells showed much lower diversity, while both naive subsets were comparably high.

Each TRB cDNA library was prepared by 5' RACE (with UMI labels). TCRdb re-called the 5' RACE reads; every CDR3 protein appears as one record, without DNA. The sample has roughly 110,000 distinct CDR3 sequences, and its top ten clones hold 0.35% to 0.4%. Among CD8+ T cells, naive ones were CD45RO-CCR7+CD27+CD95-. This TCR derives from a human donor in good health. Some clones in this sample may be carry-over from other donors' samples. The sample taken for sequencing was naive CXCR3+ CD8+ T cells from blood. Subset reported: CD45RO-CCR7+CD27+CD95- naive CD8+ T cells expressing CXCR3 (TNR3+). This sequence joins TRBV4-1 and TRBJ2-7; lacking DNA, the TRBD2 call made by TCRdb goes unchecked. This CDR3 reads CASSQDWGLAVWPGEQYF.